These T cell receptor beta chains were read from a single sample in a study of blood T cell repertoires in COVID-19. Repertoires were generated with immunoSEQ multiplex PCR, while TCRdb's copy carries only in-frame clones and drops some. The data show around 200,000 clones, 85% to 90% seen once. Material for sequencing was peripheral blood. All receptors come from a woman in her forties or fifties with acute or convalescent COVID-19. CDR3s leave out the opening cysteine and the closing phenylalanine or tryptophan. Each record gives: V gene, CDR3 protein.

V gene: TRBV7-2
CDR3 protein: ASSYGGRGDTQY

V gene: TRBV11-2
CDR3 protein: ASSLDREGRNSPLH

V gene: TRBV27
CDR3 protein: ASSSLTGLGTSGSYTQY

V gene: TRBV9
CDR3 protein: ASSPDRGLYGYT

V gene: TRBV27
CDR3 protein: ASSLSRIIPNTEAF

V gene: TRBV20-1
CDR3 protein: SAREGSLLT

V gene: TRBV3-1/TRBV3-2
CDR3 protein: ASSHQGGETQY

V gene: TRBV6-5
CDR3 protein: ASSYSTAMNTEAF

V gene: TRBV29-1
CDR3 protein: SVVAGYYGYT

V gene: TRBV9
CDR3 protein: ASSPVREHDTEAF

V gene: TRBV30
CDR3 protein: AWSGEKGQAYGYT

V gene: TRBV7-7
CDR3 protein: ASSPSASGTDTQY

V gene: TRBV18
CDR3 protein: ASSPGQGRDTQY

V gene: TRBV27
CDR3 protein: ASSPTGVWNEQF

V gene: TRBV10-3
CDR3 protein: AIGGLPVYEQY

V gene: TRBV19
CDR3 protein: ASSTAGLSPSEQY

V gene: TRBV12-5
CDR3 protein: ASGLVEGAGFEKLF

V gene: TRBV18
CDR3 protein: ASSPPGGLNYGYT

V gene: TRBV7-9
CDR3 protein: ASSRGTGGILNYGYT

V gene: TRBV19
CDR3 protein: ASTGSPNIQETQY

V gene: TRBV30
CDR3 protein: AWGRVSVTDTQY

V gene: TRBV7-3
CDR3 protein: ASSLGTSVQETQY

V gene: TRBV5-1
CDR3 protein: ASSSRGGGFEFYNEQF

V gene: TRBV7-2
CDR3 protein: ASSLGLAGDYTDTQY

V gene: TRBV10-2
CDR3 protein: ASMESSYEQY

V gene: TRBV5-1
CDR3 protein: ASSYPRWRGSYNEQF

V gene: TRBV6-2/TRBV6-3
CDR3 protein: ASSLGGNADTQY

V gene: TRBV7-2
CDR3 protein: ASSLVGGGYDYNEQF

V gene: TRBV5-4
CDR3 protein: ASSLGQYNSPLH

V gene: TRBV11-3
CDR3 protein: ASTLQAGQETQY

V gene: TRBV27
CDR3 protein: ASSTSPGLAGTTDTQY

V gene: TRBV10-1
CDR3 protein: ASRGDGTGELF

V gene: TRBV5-6
CDR3 protein: ASSPGQGLTDTQY

V gene: TRBV7-2
CDR3 protein: ASSPDWNTGELF

V gene: TRBV18
CDR3 protein: ASSPAGSDEQY

V gene: TRBV12-3/TRBV12-4
CDR3 protein: ASSGDRMGGYT

V gene: TRBV5-1
CDR3 protein: ASSPQDYYGYT

V gene: TRBV7-9
CDR3 protein: ARASGQETQY

V gene: TRBV6-2/TRBV6-3
CDR3 protein: ASSYDRGGYT

V gene: TRBV24-1
CDR3 protein: ATSEITGEPQH

V gene: TRBV5-1
CDR3 protein: ASSLGAGGWDTEAF

V gene: TRBV7-8
CDR3 protein: ASSPTPNTEAF

V gene: TRBV12-3/TRBV12-4
CDR3 protein: ASSFLEETQY

V gene: TRBV28
CDR3 protein: ASSPRQGPGELF

V gene: TRBV7-2
CDR3 protein: ASSHPPNLAGYNEQF

V gene: TRBV19
CDR3 protein: ASSRTENTEAF

V gene: TRBV30
CDR3 protein: AWSVRQGYGYT

V gene: TRBV5-1
CDR3 protein: ASSLLRDSPLH

V gene: TRBV24-1
CDR3 protein: ATSDFPTAGAYNEQF

V gene: TRBV6-5
CDR3 protein: ASTKERGLTGELF

V gene: TRBV11-2
CDR3 protein: ASKSGQSYGYT

V gene: TRBV4-1
CDR3 protein: ASSLGLAGGPDTQY

V gene: TRBV30
CDR3 protein: AWKGVGDNEQF

V gene: TRBV10-3
CDR3 protein: AISQGPTEAF

V gene: TRBV10-2
CDR3 protein: ATRSYEQY

V gene: TRBV14
CDR3 protein: ASSPGTVNSPLH

V gene: TRBV10-3
CDR3 protein: AISLSGNSYNEQF

V gene: TRBV4-3
CDR3 protein: ASSQEWTGIRGYT